This TCR beta chain came from a study of T cell responses to AZD1222 COVID-19 vaccine (dated by TCRdb to the early 2020s). For the wider study: AZD1222 recipients whose second dose came at about 4 weeks and those whose second dose came at about 12 weeks were combined into one group, since spike-specific TCR depth and breadth did not differ between the two schedules. TCR sequencing covered 230 or so trial participants: nearly 210 given two doses of AZD1222 and 26 given two doses of MenACWY control vaccine. Trial participants were enrolled by age into 18-55, 56-69 and 70-plus year subgroups, with about 150, 28 and 57 TCR-sequenced participants respectively.

The label giving this sample's time point can be read as: baseline before first vaccination. Samples from vaccinated people were obtained from the UK trials COV001 and COV002, which included a single-blind randomized controlled phase 2/3 trial of AZD1222 (ChAdOx1 nCoV-19) in healthy adults. For TCRbeta chain sequencing, PBMC samples were collected from trial participants at day 0 and at day 28 after the second dose. Remarks on this clone: The clone's antigen remains unknown. No quality values exist for individual bases; no much larger clone is one base distant.

The research as a whole found: CD4 TCRs associated with the vaccine covered the entire spike protein, and the dominant responses were in regions 160-218 and 743-854. Reportedly, almost half of the unique spike-specific TCRs recognized epitopes lying outside the regions that are mutated in the B.1.351 and B.1.1.7 variants. Because no day 14 peak-response samples were available, the repertoires could be characterized only after the peak T cell response. Conclusions about previously exposed vaccinees are limited, since just a handful of AZD1222 recipients were seropositive for SARS-CoV-2 at baseline. After two AZD1222 doses, spike-specific TCR breadth and depth were significantly higher than at day 0 and than in MenACWY recipients. The 56-69-year group was small, and its depth increase did not reach significance, likely because of low power. Most participants were white British and females outnumbered males, and the authors suggested that clonal diversity may have been underestimated.

The CDR3 regions of human TCRbeta chains were analyzed by immunosequencing. Per the authors' processing: TCRs in the repertoires were compared against a reference library of SARS-CoV-2-specific TCRs that had been generated with the MIRA antigen-specificity platform. Breadth was defined as the fraction of unique TCRs that were SARS-CoV-2-associated, and depth was defined as the fraction of total T cells that were SARS-CoV-2-associated. Using the MIRA data, each spike-specific TCR was assigned both to the spike region to which the TCR was reactive and to a CD4 or CD8 class. Log10-transformed breadth and depth values were compared by one-way ANOVA with Sidak's multiple comparisons tests. TCRdb holds this immuneACCESS table with in-frame rearrangements only. Some clones are missing; in checked studies, unresolved V genes explain under half, and the rest has no known cause. The V and J calls and clone size come from that table; D and trimming were worked out from the DNA. For this sample there are about 150,000 clones; 90% appear just once. The ten largest clonotypes hold less than 2% of the sample.

The germline V gene encodes CDR1 MDHEN and CDR2 SYDVKM. The CDR3, from cysteine to phenylalanine, totals 16 residues. Only the CDR3 portion is preserved as DNA: 48 bases, with reading frame beginning at the first base. V drops 6 bases and J drops 4 bases, leaving 22 bases in between. This receptor was taken from an adult in good health. The specimen comprised peripheral blood, sampled on day 0 of AZD1222 vaccination. This chain joins TRBV28 to TRBJ2-7; 6 matching bases give a weak D call of TRBD2. The CDR3: CASRLPLAANQYEQYF. The bases are TGTGCCAGCAGACTACCATTAGCGGCGAACCAGTACGAGCAGTACTTC.